This note documents a single T cell receptor beta chain sequence. The target of this receptor is not known. Per-base quality was not reported, and no clone a single base away is much larger than it. Per the germline V gene, SGHTA is the CDR1 and FQGNSA is the CDR2. V trim: 4 bases; J trim: 1 base; unmatched bases: 3. Reading from cysteine to phenylalanine, the CDR3 counts 14 amino acids. Of all the DNA, just the CDR3 is kept, 42 bases in frame from base 1. The immunoSEQ Assay, a bias-controlled multiplex PCR, was used to amplify TCRbeta CDR3 regions from genomic DNA. For the original study's pipeline: Within the assay, amplification of reference gene primers was used to estimate how many nucleated cells each sample contained. To quantify the absolute abundance of each unique TCRbeta CDR3 rearrangement, sequence reads were collapsed and filtered. For each sample, productive Simpson clonality was calculated by taking the square root of Simpson's diversity index across productive rearrangements. TCRdb retrieved this table from immuneACCESS and kept in-frame rearrangements only. Not all clones are present; in checked studies, unresolved V genes account for under half, and no reason is known for the remainder. V and J calls and clone size are those listed in that table; D and trimming were worked out from the DNA. Recorded for this sample are some 160,000 clones; around 77% of them occurred a single time. The top ten clonotypes cover approximately 7% of the sample.

The collaborating institutions used their own protocols to collect whole blood in K2EDTA tubes. For TCRbeta analysis, collaborators shipped samples as frozen whole blood, isolated PBMCs, or DNA extracted from either of those sample types. The data were taken from a study of blood T cell repertoires in COVID-19 (TCRdb year 2020). At the level of the whole study: Collaborator samples came from the United States, Italy and Spain and covered acute and convalescent phases of COVID-19. The material from the prospective study consisted of cDNA or gDNA derived from T cells, B-cell-depleted T cells, or PBMCs. Subjects who had been exposed to COVID-19, were actively infected with it, or had recovered from it provided the deeply sampled blood TCRbeta repertoires that made up the dataset. The repertoires were released in a freely available public database intended as a resource for research on the immune response to SARS-CoV-2. Samples came from the ongoing ImmuneRACE study (first 160 participants) plus 1,254 subjects from 6 global collaborators. Nearly every sample came with metadata listing a de-identified subject ID, COVID-19 status, age in years and sex. Where HLA class I and class II types were available, the types were taken from metadata supplied by the sample provider, not from assay-based typing.

Broader findings and caveats from the paper: How much clinical and demographic metadata was included differed by source and by participant, and the metadata was provided uncurated.

The sample was peripheral blood. The rearranged segments are TRBV7-2 and TRBJ1-1; TRBD1 fits 7 bases in the junction. The TCR sequence derives from a man between 70 and 80 years old with active or convalescent COVID-19. The DNA is TGTGCCAGCAGCTCCTACAGGGGGAACACTGAAGCTTTCTTT. Its product reads: CASSSYRGNTEAFF.